What follows describes a single TCR beta chain. The germline gives CDR1 LNHDA, CDR2 SQIVND (reference sequence). The V end was cut by 3 bases, the J end by 2 bases, with 13 bases between. CDR3 length equals 15 residues. Arm-PCR of CDR3 regions with iRepertoire HTBI primers generated TCR beta libraries. One entry per CDR3 protein results from TCRdb running MiXCR on the multiplex PCR reads. In the table there are 560,000 or so distinct CDR3 sequences, around 16% of which are singletons. Sample time point: newly diagnosed GD, antithyroid drugs for less than 3 months. The TCR library was made from RNA extracted from PBMCs. With EDTA tubes as the receptacles, 7.5 to 9 milliliters of peripheral blood were drawn. This specimen comes from a study of regulatory T cells in long-lasting Graves disease. The sample was also linked to a second study, of T cells in Graves' hyperthyroidism and ophthalmopathy.

The sample consisted of peripheral blood mononuclear cells (PBMCs), taken at new diagnosis, from a patient treated with antithyroid drugs. This TCR was recovered from a young man with Graves disease. The J gene is TRBJ1-2, the V gene TRBV19; D is perhaps TRBD1 (6 bases). CDR3 region: CASSMVRGANYGYTF. In DNA form, the CDR3 reads TGTGCCAGTAGTATGGTGCGGGGGGCGAACTATGGCTACACCTTC.